Below are 26 T cell receptor beta chains sequenced from a single sample in a study of T cell changes during pregnancy in multiple sclerosis (dated by TCRdb to the late 2010s). The library came from the immunoSEQ multiplex PCR assay. Sourced from immuneACCESS, this table was stored by TCRdb with only in-frame sequences that have V and J called. A share of the clones is absent; for the studies checked, an unresolved V gene accounts for under half, and the remainder has no known explanation. Within this sample are about 87,000 clones, with about 94% of them counted one time only. The ten largest clones add up to 1.1% to 1.5% of the sample. Sample: peripheral blood, taken in the third trimester of pregnancy. These receptors came from a female donor in good health, enrolled as a control in a pregnancy study.

The chain recombines TRBV5-1 with TRBJ2-7, with D perhaps matching TRBD1 (5 bases). Deletions cut 1 base from V and 2 bases from J, with 13 bases between. CDR1 SGHRS and CDR2 YFSETQ come from the germline V gene. The CDR3 is made up of 15 amino acids. Written as DNA, the CDR3 is TGCGCCAGCAGCTTGCTACAGGCCCAAACCTACGAGCAGTACTTC. This codes for CASSLLQAQTYEQYF.

The chain recombines TRBV25-1 with TRBJ2-1; no clear D. The V gene's germline CDR1 is MGHDK and CDR2 SYGVNS. The CDR3 covers 11 residues. The V end lost 6 bases, the J end lost 7 bases, and 7 bases lay between the germline ends. This CDR3 is CASSRKNEQFF. The CDR3 DNA is TGTGCCAGCAGCAGAAAGAATGAGCAGTTCTTC.

This clone occurred a few times. The rearrangement links TRBV28 to TRBJ2-1; 9 nucleotides align to TRBD1. The CDR3 contains 15 residues. Germline assignment: CDR1 MDHEN and CDR2 SYDVKM. V was pared by 5 bases and J by 3 bases, with 5 bases of the junction left unmatched. The chain's CDR3 is CASSAGTGFYNEQFF. The CDR3 DNA is TGTGCCAGCAGTGCCGGGACAGGGTTCTACAATGAGCAGTTCTTC.

This chain links TRBV19 with TRBJ1-2; D may be TRBD1 (5 bases). Per the germline V gene, CDR1 is LNHDA and CDR2 is SQIVND (reference sequence). This CDR3 has 12 residues. With 5 bases removed from V and 2 bases from J, the gap between germline ends came to 6 bases. The CDR3 coding sequence is TGTGCCAGTAGTGACAGCAACTATGGCTACACCTTC. The encoded protein is CASSDSNYGYTF.

This chain connects TRBV27 to TRBJ2-1; D gene uncertain. Germline lookup yields CDR1 MNHEY and CDR2 SMNVEV (reference sequence). The ends were cut back, 3 bases at V and 1 base at J, with 19 bases in the middle. The CDR3 runs 18 residues. The CDR3 DNA sequence: TGTGCCAGCAGTTTTCGAGGTGGAGCCAGAAATTCCTACAATGAGCAGTTCTTC. Encoded protein: CASSFRGGARNSYNEQFF.

The chain employs TRBV5-8 and TRBJ2-5, with 14 bases fitting TRBD2. The CDR3 is 16 amino acids. Germline V gene data show CDR1 as SGHTS and CDR2 as YDEGEE. The ends lost 4 bases at V and 5 bases at J; junction bases unmatched: 7. DNA for the CDR3: TGTGCCAGCAGCGATCCGGGACTAGCGGGAGCGGAGACCCAGTACTTC. This sequence encodes CASSDPGLAGAETQYF.

J is TRBJ2-3 and V is TRBV6-4; TRBD2 matches at 7 bases. Germline V lookup: CDR1 MRHNA, CDR2 SNTAGT. Trimming cost V 3 bases and J 1 base; bases outside gene matches: 4. The CDR3 is 15 amino acids. The CDR3 DNA reads TGTGCCAGCAGTGAGACTAGCCACGGCACAGATACGCAGTATTTT. Translation gives CASSETSHGTDTQYF.

The count of this clone is one. This rearrangement joins TRBV15 to TRBJ2-2; D remains unclear. CDR3 length: 13 residues. Looked up from germline, CDR1 is LNHNV and CDR2 is YYDKDF (reference sequence). Deletions cut 0 bases from V and 7 bases from J, with 6 bases between. The CDR3 coding sequence is TGTGCCACCAGCAGAGAATTAGTCGGGGAGCTGTTTTTT. Encoded protein: CATSRELVGELFF.

A remark on this clone: One junction end does not reproduce the germline sequence, and a read error may be involved. The rearrangement joins TRBV7-7 to TRBJ2-1; 8 nucleotides align to TRBD2. CDR1 and CDR2 (germline): SSHAT, FNYEAQ (reference sequence). The CDR3 sequence is 15 residues long. The CDR3 nucleotides are TGTGCTAGCAGCTTAGACCTAGCGGGCTACAATGAGCAGTTCTTC. As protein: CASSLDLAGYNEQFF.

This chain uses TRBV5-4 with TRBJ1-1; D is undetermined. Germline V gene lookup returns CDR1 SGHNT and CDR2 YYREEE (reference sequence). There are 15 residues in the CDR3. V was shortened by 4 bases and J by 3 bases, with 16 bases between the two germline ends. The CDR3: CASSHRGRGDTEAFF. For the CDR3, the DNA is TGTGCCAGCAGCCACCGCGGGCGTGGGGACACTGAAGCTTTCTTT. The full variable domain, its missing parts supplied by reference TRBV5-4 and TRBJ1-1, is ETGVTQSPTHLIKTRGQQVTLRCSSQSGHNTVSWYQQALGQGPQFIFQYYREEENGRGNFPPRFSGLQFPNYSSELNVNALELDDSALYLCASSHRGRGDTEAFFGQGTRLTVV.

This chain uses TRBV11-2 with TRBJ2-7; 14 bases match TRBD2. Losses at the gene ends were 5 bases for V and 5 bases for J; bases not matched to a gene: 5. Germline assignment: CDR1 SGHAT and CDR2 FQNNGV. The CDR3 loop spans 15 amino acids. CDR3 sequence: CASSVGTSGRDEQYF. CDR3 nucleotide sequence: TGTGCCAGCAGCGTCGGGACTAGCGGGAGAGACGAGCAGTACTTC.

V gene TRBV5-1 combines with J gene TRBJ1-3, with D tentatively TRBD1 (6 bases). This CDR3 is built from 15 residues. The germline V and J ends were trimmed by 1 base and 4 bases, with 12 bases remaining between them. Looked up from germline, CDR1 is SGHRS and CDR2 is YFSETQ. The CDR3 DNA sequence: TGCGCCAGCAGCTTGCGTCCAGGGGCCGGAAACACCATATATTTT. Its translation is CASSLRPGAGNTIYF.

The gene calls are TRBV19 and TRBJ1-5; possibly TRBD1 for D (5 bases). Trimming left V 7 bases short and J 2 bases short, with 9 bases between. Germline-derived CDR1 and CDR2 are LNHDA and SQIVND (reference sequence). This CDR3 spans 13 amino acids. For the CDR3, the DNA is TGTGCCAGTATCGGAGGGGGCAATCAGCCCCAGCATTTT. Its protein is CASIGGGNQPQHF.

This clone has a single count. This chain uses TRBV5-1 with TRBJ2-1; tentative D call: TRBD2 (5 bases). The germline V gene encodes CDR1 SGHRS and CDR2 YFSETQ. V gave up 2 bases and J gave up 2 bases, with 11 bases separating them. The CDR3 spans 15 residues. The CDR3 nucleotides read TGCGCCAGCAGCTTAGCGGCCCCTACCTACAATGAGCAGTTCTTC. Residues: CASSLAAPTYNEQFF. Full variable domain (missing parts from reference TRBV5-1 and TRBJ2-1): KAGVTQTPRYLIKTRGQQVTLSCSPISGHRSVSWYQQTPGQGLQFLFEYFSETQRNKGNFPGRFSGRQFSNSRSEMNVSTLELGDSALYLCASSLAAPTYNEQFFGPGTRLTVL.

The rearrangement uses TRBV7-8 and TRBJ2-2; 12 positions agree with TRBD2. The CDR3 runs 18 residues. The germline gives CDR1 SGHVS, CDR2 FQNEAQ. Germline trimming cut 3 bases from V and 1 base from J; bases unmatched to any gene: 6. The CDR3 reads CASSFGSSGRENTGELFF. DNA of the CDR3: TGTGCCAGCAGCTTTGGTTCTAGCGGGAGGGAGAACACCGGGGAGCTGTTTTTT.

The chain combines TRBV5-6 with TRBJ2-5; 10 nucleotides align to TRBD2. The tail of the sequence fits TRBJ2-7 better, so the J call may be wrong. Looked up from germline, CDR1 is SGHDT and CDR2 is YYEEEE. The CDR3 runs to 14 residues. Here the CDR3 reads CASSYPGLANEQYF. The CDR3 nucleotides are TGTGCCAGCAGCTACCCGGGACTAGCGAACGAGCAGTACTTC.

The chain employs TRBV7-6 and TRBJ2-1, with 8 nucleotides matching TRBD2. The germline V gene has CDR1 SGHVS and CDR2 FNYEAQ. Unmatched junction bases numbered 8, after V lost 5 bases and J lost 5 bases. The CDR3 runs to 15 residues. The CDR3 DNA is TGTGCCAGCAGCGCGGGACTAGTTCTTGACAATGAGCAGTTCTTC. Its protein is CASSAGLVLDNEQFF.

Only a few counts were recorded for this clone. The gene calls are TRBV11-2 and TRBJ2-7; 7 positions match TRBD1. CDR1 and CDR2 from the germline V gene are SGHAT and FQNNGV. Unmatched junction bases numbered 4, after V lost 4 bases and J lost 4 bases. The CDR3 contains 13 residues. The CDR3 sequence is CASSWGTEYEQYF. The CDR3 region has the DNA TGTGCCAGCAGCTGGGGGACAGAGTACGAGCAGTACTTC.

This CDR3 reads CASREGQGTDTQYF. The CDR3 DNA reads TGTGCCAGCAGGGAGGGACAGGGCACAGATACGCAGTATTTT. The V and J genes are TRBV6-1 and TRBJ2-3; 8 nucleotides align to TRBD1. Germline V lookup: CDR1 MNHNS, CDR2 SASEGT. V trimming: 6 bases; J trimming: 1 base; junction bases outside the gene matches: 3. There are 14 residues in the CDR3.

The chain carries TRBV4-1 and TRBJ2-2; 8 nucleotides line up with TRBD2. Germline trimming cut 4 bases from V and 6 bases from J; bases unmatched to any gene: 4. Germline V gene data show CDR1 as MGHRA and CDR2 as YSYEKL. The CDR3 consists of 14 residues. CDR3 sequence reads: CASSLPGGAGELFF. The CDR3 nucleotides read TGCGCCAGCAGCCTCCCCGGGGGGGCCGGGGAGCTGTTTTTT.

This sequence joins TRBV28 and TRBJ2-7, with 9 bases fitting TRBD1. CDR1 is MDHEN, CDR2 SYDVKM, per germline. This CDR3 has 16 residues. V lost 5 bases, J lost 2 bases, and 10 bases stayed unmatched. DNA for the CDR3: TGTGCCAGCAGTCTCAGGACAGGGGAAGGGACCTACGAGCAGTACTTC. Translated, it gives CASSLRTGEGTYEQYF.

This chain links TRBV2 with TRBJ1-2; D gene ambiguous. The V and J ends lost 4 bases and 6 bases respectively, with 6 bases between them. The V gene's germline CDR1 is SNHLY and CDR2 FYNNEI. This CDR3 is 11 amino acids long. CDR3 amino acids: CASSGPDGYTF. The CDR3 DNA follows: TGTGCCAGCAGTGGTCCCGATGGCTACACCTTC.

CDR3 sequence: CASSLREYNEQFF. The DNA for the CDR3 is TGTGCCAGCAGCTTGAGGGAGTACAATGAGCAGTTCTTC. The chain recombines TRBV5-6 with TRBJ2-1, with D tentatively TRBD2 (5 bases). V was clipped by 1 base and J by 4 bases, with 6 bases between them. Germline assignment: CDR1 SGHDT and CDR2 YYEEEE. This CDR3 is built from 13 residues.

This sequence joins TRBV4-2 and TRBJ2-7; 10 positions match TRBD1. V lost 3 bases, J lost 6 bases, and 8 bases stayed unmatched. CDR3 length equals 15 residues. The germline V gene has CDR1 LGHNA and CDR2 YNFKEQ. The CDR3 DNA follows: TGTGCCAGCAGCCAGCCGGGACAGGGGAATGGCGAGCAGTACTTC. Protein sequence: CASSQPGQGNGEQYF.

The chain combines TRBV6-1 with TRBJ2-3, with 7 bases matching TRBD1. The CDR3 spans 16 residues. Germline CDR1 MNHNS, CDR2 SASEGT. J lost 1 base, V lost 4 bases, and 8 bases had no gene match. The CDR3 loop reads CASSGLRDSRTDTQYF. CDR3 sequence (DNA): TGTGCCAGCAGTGGTCTTCGGGACAGCCGCACAGATACGCAGTATTTT.

The chain has TRBV27 and TRBJ2-6; 9 bases agree with TRBD1. The CDR3 spans 18 residues. Germline V gene lookup returns CDR1 MNHEY and CDR2 SMNVEV (reference sequence). Trimming at V came to 5 bases and at J to 0 bases, leaving 8 bases not matched to a gene. CDR3 region: CASSPGTGPYSGANVLTF. CDR3 DNA: TGTGCCAGCAGTCCGGGGACAGGGCCTTACTCTGGGGCCAACGTCCTGACTTTC.